This is a list of T cell receptor beta chains from one sample in a study of stem cell transplantation in POMP-related autoinflammatory disease. Sequencing used immunoSEQ multiplex PCR; TCRdb keeps in-frame clones, though not all of them. The sample has about 32,000 clones; 88% are singletons. Specimen: CD4+ T cells from PBMCs, collected before stem cell transplantation. The receptor set was obtained from a human donor with POMP-related autoinflammation and immune dysregulation (PRAID). CDR3s include the opening cysteine and the closing phenylalanine or tryptophan. D genes are given only for firm matches. A clone size is listed for some rows: how often the clone was seen (once, few, many), or a class if it is expanded.

size,V,J,D,CDR3,DNA
.,TRBV18,TRBJ1-1,.,CASSQSGSTEAFF,TGTGCCAGCTCACAGAGCGGGAGCACTGAAGCTTTCTTT
.,TRBV6-5,TRBJ2-7,.,CASSYGGRKTYEQYF,TGTGCCAGCAGTTACGGGGGTCGGAAAACCTACGAGCAGTACTTC
few,TRBV28,TRBJ1-2,.,CASREGGNGYTF,TGTGCCAGCCGGGAGGGAGGGAATGGCTACACCTTC
.,TRBV5-1,TRBJ2-3,TRBD1,CASSLEGALPDTQYF,TGCGCCAGCAGCTTGGAGGGGGCGCTTCCAGATACGCAGTATTTT
.,TRBV6-5,TRBJ2-3,.,CASSLQARHTDTQYF,TGTGCCAGCAGTTTACAGGCCAGACACACAGATACGCAGTATTTT
once,TRBV19,TRBJ2-6,.,CASSAEGSGANVLTF,TGTGCCAGTAGCGCGGAGGGCTCTGGGGCCAACGTCCTGACTTTC
.,TRBV7-2,TRBJ2-3,.,CASRAPGLVTDTQYF,TGTGCCAGCAGGGCCCCGGGACTCGTGACAGATACGCAGTATTTT
.,TRBV7-6,TRBJ2-1,TRBD2,CASSLVAQGLAGVNEQFF,TGTGCCAGCAGCTTAGTTGCCCAGGGACTAGCGGGGGTCAATGAGCAGTTCTTC
.,TRBV6-1,TRBJ2-7,.,CASSEEGGWSYEQYF,TGTGCCAGCAGTGAAGAAGGGGGGTGGTCCTACGAGCAGTACTTC
.,TRBV6-1,TRBJ2-5,.,CASSEETQYF,TGTGCCAGCAGTGAAGAGACCCAGTACTTC
.,TRBV5-4,TRBJ2-3,TRBD2,CASRWGILAASTDTQYF,TGTGCCAGCAGGTGGGGTATCCTAGCGGCAAGCACAGATACGCAGTATTTT
.,TRBV28,TRBJ1-5,.,CASSFRRQPQHF,TGTGCCAGCAGTTTCCGACGCCAGCCCCAGCATTTT
.,TRBV18,TRBJ2-6,.,CASSSNRDFASSGANVLTF,TGTGCCAGCTCATCCAACCGGGACTTTGCCAGCTCTGGGGCCAACGTCCTGACTTTC
.,TRBV5-4,TRBJ1-3,.,CASSLGWGSGNTIYF,TGTGCCAGCAGCTTGGGATGGGGGTCGGGAAACACCATATATTTT
.,TRBV29-1,TRBJ1-2,.,CSVVSTANYGYTF,TGCAGCGTTGTATCCACAGCTAACTATGGCTACACCTTC
.,TRBV2,TRBJ2-1,TRBD1,CASAAGTGVHEQFF,TGTGCCAGCGCTGCCGGGACAGGTGTCCATGAGCAGTTCTTC
few,TRBV30,TRBJ1-5,.,CAWSRGRPQHF,TGTGCCTGGAGCAGGGGAAGGCCCCAGCATTTT
.,TRBV5-4,TRBJ2-1,TRBD2,CASSLPGLAGMDEQFF,TGTGCCAGCAGCCTCCCGGGACTAGCGGGAATGGATGAGCAGTTCTTC
.,TRBV29-1,TRBJ2-3,.,CSVEVGYGTDTQYF,TGCAGCGTTGAAGTGGGTTATGGGACAGATACGCAGTATTTT
.,TRBV7-6,TRBJ2-6,.,CASSTGTAGANVLTF,TGTGCCAGCAGCACCGGGACCGCTGGGGCCAACGTCCTGACTTTC
.,TRBV7-9,TRBJ2-3,.,CASPPFRGEGTDTQYF,TGTGCCAGCCCTCCTTTCAGGGGGGAAGGGACAGATACGCAGTATTTT
.,TRBV30,TRBJ1-2,TRBD1,CAWAPGQANYGYTF,TGTGCCTGGGCACCGGGACAGGCTAACTATGGCTACACCTTC
.,TRBV7-4,TRBJ1-5,.,CASSPRGGESNQPQHF,TGTGCCAGCAGCCCCCGGGGGGGGGAGAGCAATCAGCCCCAGCATTTT
.,TRBV4-1,TRBJ2-7,TRBD1,CASSHPDRSHEQYF,TGCGCCAGCAGCCACCCGGACAGGTCCCACGAGCAGTACTTC
.,TRBV5-1,TRBJ2-7,.,CASSLEGRDYEQYF,TGCGCCAGCAGCTTGGAGGGACGTGACTACGAGCAGTACTTC
few,TRBV18,TRBJ1-2,.,CASSPGRGEGYTF,TGTGCCAGCTCACCGGGCAGGGGTGAGGGCTACACCTTC
once,TRBV4-1,TRBJ2-2,TRBD2,CASSQVIAGGPGELFF,TGCGCCAGCAGCCAAGTGATAGCGGGGGGGCCCGGGGAGCTGTTTTTT
.,TRBV6-5,TRBJ1-2,.,CASSYGRGGGYTF,TGTGCCAGCAGTTACGGTAGAGGGGGAGGCTACACCTTC
.,TRBV19,TRBJ1-1,.,CASSIQRTEAFF,TGTGCCAGTAGTATACAGAGAACTGAAGCTTTCTTT
.,TRBV7-2,TRBJ2-7,TRBD2,CASSSGLAASYEQYF,TGTGCCAGCAGCTCCGGACTAGCGGCTTCCTACGAGCAGTACTTC
once,TRBV25-1,TRBJ1-3,.,CASSASGSGNTIYF,TGTGCCAGCAGTGCTTCAGGCTCTGGAAACACCATATATTTT
.,TRBV15,TRBJ1-5,.,CATEQGGGQPQHF,TGTGCCACCGAGCAGGGAGGGGGTCAGCCCCAGCATTTT
.,TRBV9,TRBJ2-7,.,CASSPRAGGAYEQYF,TGTGCCAGCAGCCCACGGGCAGGAGGGGCCTACGAGCAGTACTTC
.,TRBV5-1,TRBJ2-5,.,CASSFSGEETQYF,TGCGCCAGCAGTTTCTCAGGGGAAGAGACCCAGTACTTC
.,TRBV6-5,TRBJ1-5,.,CASSPEALNQPQHF,TGTGCCAGCAGTCCCGAGGCTCTCAATCAGCCCCAGCATTTT
.,TRBV4-2,TRBJ2-7,TRBD2,CASSHPARSGTGYEQYF,TGTGCCAGCAGCCACCCGGCCCGTAGCGGGACGGGCTACGAGCAGTACTTC
.,TRBV10-1,TRBJ1-6,.,CASNRVEIKDNSPLHF,TGCGCCAGCAACCGGGTGGAGATTAAAGATAATTCACCCCTCCACTTT
.,TRBV5-4,TRBJ1-1,.,CASSLTQGTEAFF,TGTGCCAGCAGCTTGACTCAGGGCACTGAAGCTTTCTTT
.,TRBV9,TRBJ2-6,.,CASSVGRAGANVLTF,TGTGCCAGCAGCGTAGGGAGGGCCGGGGCCAACGTCCTGACTTTC
.,TRBV19,TRBJ1-5,TRBD1,CASTPRDRGFYSNQPQHF,TGTGCCAGTACACCCCGGGACAGGGGATTCTATAGCAATCAGCCCCAGCATTTT
.,TRBV12-5,TRBJ2-1,TRBD1,CASGGQGRDEQFF,TGTGCTAGTGGTGGACAGGGGAGGGATGAGCAGTTCTTC
.,TRBV11-2,TRBJ1-2,.,CASSLGREGYTF,TGTGCCAGCAGCTTAGGAAGGGAGGGCTACACCTTC
.,TRBV21-1,TRBJ2-4,.,CASSRMYRIAKNIQYF,TGTGCCAGCAGCAGAATGTACAGGATAGCCAAAAACATTCAGTACTTC
once,TRBV28,TRBJ2-5,TRBD1,CASTLTGGPRGGTQYF,TGTGCCAGCACCCTAACAGGGGGCCCAAGGGGGGGGACCCAGTACTTC
.,TRBV6-5,TRBJ2-5,.,CASSYSGARETQYF,TGTGCCAGCAGTTACTCGGGGGCCCGGGAGACCCAGTACTTC
.,TRBV10-1,TRBJ2-1,.,CASSDREVGIYNEQFF,TGCGCCAGCTCAGACCGAGAAGTGGGGATCTACAATGAGCAGTTCTTC
.,TRBV5-1,TRBJ2-7,.,CASRDQQGSSYEQYF,TGCGCCAGCAGAGACCAACAGGGCTCTTCCTACGAGCAGTACTTC
.,TRBV19,TRBJ1-1,.,CASSIYYGARTEAFF,TGTGCCAGTAGTATATACTATGGGGCGCGCACTGAAGCTTTCTTT
.,TRBV18,TRBJ1-1,.,CASSPQNTEAFF,TGTGCCAGCTCACCGCAAAACACTGAAGCTTTCTTT
.,TRBV2,TRBJ1-4,.,CASSEARSSEKLFF,TGTGCCAGCAGTGAAGCGCGAAGTAGTGAAAAACTGTTTTTT